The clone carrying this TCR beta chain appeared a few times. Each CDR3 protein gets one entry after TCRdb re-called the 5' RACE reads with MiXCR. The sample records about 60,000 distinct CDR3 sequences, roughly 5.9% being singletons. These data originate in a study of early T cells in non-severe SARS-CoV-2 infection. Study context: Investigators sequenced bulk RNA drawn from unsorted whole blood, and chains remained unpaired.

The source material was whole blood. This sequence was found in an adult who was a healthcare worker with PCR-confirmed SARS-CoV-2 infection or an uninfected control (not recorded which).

The CDR3 DNA sequence: TGCAGTGCTAGTGGTTCCAGCGGGGGTTCCTACAATGAGCAGTTCTTC. Protein product: CSASGSSGGSYNEQFF. V is TRBV20-1 and J is TRBJ2-1; 8 positions agree with TRBD2. The germline V gene has CDR1 DFQATT and CDR2 SNEGSKA (reference sequence). This CDR3 has 16 residues. Trimming at V came to 3 bases and at J to 1 base, leaving 8 bases not matched to a gene.